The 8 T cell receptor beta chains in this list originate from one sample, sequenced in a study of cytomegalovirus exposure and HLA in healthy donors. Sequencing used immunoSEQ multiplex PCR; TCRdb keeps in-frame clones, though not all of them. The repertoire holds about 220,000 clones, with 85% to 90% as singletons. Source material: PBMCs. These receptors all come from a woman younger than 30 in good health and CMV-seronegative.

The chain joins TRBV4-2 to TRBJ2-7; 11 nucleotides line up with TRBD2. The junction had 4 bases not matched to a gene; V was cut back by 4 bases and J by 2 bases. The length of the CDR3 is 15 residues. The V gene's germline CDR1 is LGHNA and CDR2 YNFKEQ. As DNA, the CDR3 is TGTGCCAGCAGCCTTAGCGGGAGGGCCCCCTACGAGCAGTACTTC. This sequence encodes CASSLSGRAPYEQYF.

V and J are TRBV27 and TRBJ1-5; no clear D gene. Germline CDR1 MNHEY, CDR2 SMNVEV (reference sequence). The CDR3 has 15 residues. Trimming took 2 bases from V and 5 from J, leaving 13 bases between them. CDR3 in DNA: TGTGCCAGCAGTTTAAGGTTGGGTGGAGATCAGCCCCAGCATTTT. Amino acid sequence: CASSLRLGGDQPQHF.

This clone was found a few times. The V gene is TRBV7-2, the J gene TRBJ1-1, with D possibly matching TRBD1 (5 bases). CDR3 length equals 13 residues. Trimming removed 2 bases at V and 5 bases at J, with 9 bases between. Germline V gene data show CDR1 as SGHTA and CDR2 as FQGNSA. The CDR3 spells CASSLLGGTEAFF. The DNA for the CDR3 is TGTGCCAGCAGCTTACTCGGGGGAACTGAAGCTTTCTTT.

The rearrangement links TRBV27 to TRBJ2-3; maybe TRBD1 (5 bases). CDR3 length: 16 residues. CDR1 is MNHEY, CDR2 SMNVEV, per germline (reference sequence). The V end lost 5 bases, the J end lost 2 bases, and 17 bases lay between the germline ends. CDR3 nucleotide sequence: TGTGCCAGCAGTGTTGAAGGGGCCTACTCCACAGATACGCAGTATTTT. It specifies CASSVEGAYSTDTQYF.

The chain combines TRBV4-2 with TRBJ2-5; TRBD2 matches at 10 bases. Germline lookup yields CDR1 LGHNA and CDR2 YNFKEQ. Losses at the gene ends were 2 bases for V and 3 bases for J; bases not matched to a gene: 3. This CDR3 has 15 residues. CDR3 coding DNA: TGTGCCAGCAGCCAAAGACTAGCGGGTGAAGAGACCCAGTACTTC. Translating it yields CASSQRLAGEETQYF.

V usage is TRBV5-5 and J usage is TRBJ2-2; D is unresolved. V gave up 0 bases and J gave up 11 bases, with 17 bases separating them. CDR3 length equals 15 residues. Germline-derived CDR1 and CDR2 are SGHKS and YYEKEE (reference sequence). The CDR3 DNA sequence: TGTGCCAGCAGCTTGGTAGCCGTAGGATCCGATGAGCTGTTTTTT. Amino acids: CASSLVAVGSDELFF.

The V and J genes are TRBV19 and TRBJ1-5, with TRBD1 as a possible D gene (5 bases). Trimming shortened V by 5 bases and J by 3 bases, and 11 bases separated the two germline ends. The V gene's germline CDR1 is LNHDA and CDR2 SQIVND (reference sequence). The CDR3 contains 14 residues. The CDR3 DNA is TGTGCCAGTAGTTTAGGCAGGGACAATCAGCCCCAGCATTTT. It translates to CASSLGRDNQPQHF.

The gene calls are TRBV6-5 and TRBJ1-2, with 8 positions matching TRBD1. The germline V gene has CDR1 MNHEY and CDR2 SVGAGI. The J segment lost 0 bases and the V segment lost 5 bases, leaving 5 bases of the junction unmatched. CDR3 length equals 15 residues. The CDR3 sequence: CASSPPDRANYGYTF. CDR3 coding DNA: TGTGCCAGCAGTCCTCCGGACAGGGCTAACTATGGCTACACCTTC.